Below are 14 T cell receptor beta chains sequenced from a single sample in a study of vaccination and CD4 T cells after COVID-19. Treatment meaning: roughly 11-day PBMC culture with coronavirus spike peptide pools or control peptides (ViraFEST assay). What these receptors recognize is not known. The Oncomine TCR Beta short-read assay sequenced DNA from cultured CD4+ T cells. In TCRdb, the PCR reads were re-called with MiXCR into one record per CDR3 protein. The table has under 15,000 distinct CDR3 sequences, more than 70% seen once. The sequenced sample consisted of CD4+ T cells from blood, cultured in vitro. The source is a human donor who had recovered from COVID-19.

J is TRBJ1-2 and V is TRBV7-8; D is unclear. V lost 1 base, J lost 3 bases, and 9 bases lay in between. The CDR3 sequence is 14 residues long. Germline V CDR1 and CDR2: SGHVS, FQNEAQ. The CDR3 spells CASSLGRRDYGYTF. Written as DNA, the CDR3 is TGTGCCAGCAGCTTAGGAAGAAGGGACTATGGCTACACCTTC.

V and J are TRBV20-1 and TRBJ1-1; maybe TRBD1 (5 bases). The CDR3 is made up of 14 amino acids. Between the trimmed V and J ends, which lost 0 bases and 3 bases, there was a span of 11 bases. Per germline, CDR1 DFQATT and CDR2 SNEGSKA (reference sequence). CDR3 bases: TGCAGTGCTAGAGATGGGGGTCCTCACACTGAAGCTTTCTTT. This gives the protein CSARDGGPHTEAFF.

This clonotype was counted a single time. One end of the junction fails to match germline, which may point to a read error. The chain carries TRBV6-2 or TRBV6-3 and TRBJ2-3, with TRBD2 identical over 15 bases. The CDR3 sequence is 15 residues long. Germline V CDR1 and CDR2: MNHEY, SVGEGT. The CDR3 region has the DNA TGTGCCAGCAGTTCGGGACTAGCGGGAGGCATACCGCGGGTTTTT. It translates to CASSSGLAGGIPRVF.

The V call is TRBV24-1, the J call TRBJ1-1, with TRBD1 matching 7 bases. The V gene end was trimmed by 7 bases and the J gene end by 6 bases; junction bases not matched to a gene: 7. This CDR3 spans 13 amino acids. The germline V gene encodes CDR1 KGHDR and CDR2 SFDVKD. Here the CDR3 reads CATSEQGRPEAFF. CDR3 DNA: TGTGCCACCAGCGAACAGGGGAGACCTGAAGCTTTCTTT.

This clonotype came up a few times. This rearrangement joins TRBV20-1 to TRBJ1-1; maybe TRBD1 (6 bases). This CDR3 has 13 residues. CDR1 is DFQATT and CDR2 is SNEGSKA in the germline V gene (reference sequence). V was trimmed by 1 base and J by 4 bases, leaving 10 bases between them. This CDR3 is CSARGTVGTEAFF. Here the CDR3 DNA reads TGCAGTGCTAGAGGGACAGTGGGCACTGAAGCTTTCTTT.

V is TRBV20-1 and J is TRBJ1-1; 7 bases match TRBD1. Trimming cost V 6 bases and J 0 bases; bases outside gene matches: 10. The CDR3 runs to 15 residues. The germline CDR1 and CDR2 sequences are DFQATT and SNEGSKA (reference sequence). Here the CDR3 DNA reads TGCAGTGCCAAAGCGGGCAGGGGGATGAACACTGAAGCTTTCTTT. The encoded protein is CSAKAGRGMNTEAFF.

The chain links TRBV5-1 to TRBJ1-5; D call uncertain. The CDR3 is 14 amino acids. Trimming took off 0 bases at V and 3 bases at J, with 7 bases between the two ends. Germline V gene sequence: CDR1 SGHRS, CDR2 YFSETQ. The CDR3 DNA is TGCGCCAGCAGCTTGGGCGTGGACAATCAGCCCCAGCATTTT. It codes for CASSLGVDNQPQHF.

This chain uses TRBV6-4 with TRBJ1-6, with 7 bases that match TRBD1. Germline V gives CDR1 MRHNA, CDR2 SNTAGT. V was clipped by 6 bases and J by 8 bases; unmatched bases: 7. The CDR3 length is 14 residues. CDR3: CASRMEQGYSPLHF. The CDR3 DNA reads TGTGCCAGCAGAATGGAACAGGGGTATTCACCCCTCCACTTT.

A few counts support this clonotype. The gene calls are TRBV7-6 and TRBJ1-4; the D gene is possibly TRBD1 (6 bases). Per the germline V gene, CDR1 is SGHVS and CDR2 is FNYEAQ. Trimming cost V 3 bases and J 7 bases, with 12 bases left between them. The CDR3 is 14 amino acids. For the CDR3, the DNA is TGTGCCAGCAGCTTGGGGGGCCTGGGTGAAAAACTGTTTTTT. Protein: CASSLGGLGEKLFF.

The gene calls are TRBV18 and TRBJ2-7; 7 bases line up with TRBD1. CDR3 length: 16 amino acids. The V gene's germline CDR1 is KGHSH and CDR2 LQKENI. The ends lost 3 bases at V and 0 bases at J; junction bases unmatched: 8. CDR3 bases: TGTGCCAGCTCACCGACAGGGCCCAAGAGCTCCTACGAGCAGTACTTC. This encodes CASSPTGPKSSYEQYF.

The V gene is TRBV7-8, the J gene TRBJ1-4; TRBD1 matches 7 bases. Per germline, CDR1 SGHVS and CDR2 FQNEAQ. This CDR3 contains 15 residues. The ends lost 2 bases at V and 3 bases at J; junction bases unmatched: 3. CDR3 protein: CASSLLGTANEKLFF. The DNA of the CDR3 is TGTGCCAGCAGCTTATTGGGGACAGCTAATGAAAAACTGTTTTTT.

This chain uses TRBV19 with TRBJ1-5, with TRBD1 as a possible D gene (6 bases). V was trimmed by 4 bases and J by 4 bases, leaving 8 bases between them. This CDR3 comprises 13 residues. Per germline, CDR1 LNHDA and CDR2 SQIVND (reference sequence). In DNA form, the CDR3 reads TGTGCCAGTAGTACGACAGGTAATCAGCCCCAGCATTTT. Amino acids: CASSTTGNQPQHF.

The sample holds a few counts of this clonotype. The gene calls are TRBV6-5 and TRBJ1-5; no clear D gene. This CDR3 spans 12 amino acids. Germline loops: CDR1 MNHEY, CDR2 SVGAGI. The V end lost 4 bases, the J end lost 7 bases, and 8 bases lay between the germline ends. The CDR3 loop is CASSLNGQPQHF. CDR3 nucleotide sequence: TGTGCCAGCAGTTTAAATGGGCAGCCCCAGCATTTT.

This chain connects TRBV6-5 to TRBJ2-1, with 9 bases that match TRBD1. The CDR3 extends over 16 amino acids. Germline CDR1 MNHEY, CDR2 SVGAGI. V was pared by 0 bases and J by 2 bases, with 2 bases of the junction left unmatched. The CDR3 DNA follows: TGTGCCAGCAGTTACTCGGGACAGGGTCCCTACAATGAGCAGTTCTTC. It encodes CASSYSGQGPYNEQFF.